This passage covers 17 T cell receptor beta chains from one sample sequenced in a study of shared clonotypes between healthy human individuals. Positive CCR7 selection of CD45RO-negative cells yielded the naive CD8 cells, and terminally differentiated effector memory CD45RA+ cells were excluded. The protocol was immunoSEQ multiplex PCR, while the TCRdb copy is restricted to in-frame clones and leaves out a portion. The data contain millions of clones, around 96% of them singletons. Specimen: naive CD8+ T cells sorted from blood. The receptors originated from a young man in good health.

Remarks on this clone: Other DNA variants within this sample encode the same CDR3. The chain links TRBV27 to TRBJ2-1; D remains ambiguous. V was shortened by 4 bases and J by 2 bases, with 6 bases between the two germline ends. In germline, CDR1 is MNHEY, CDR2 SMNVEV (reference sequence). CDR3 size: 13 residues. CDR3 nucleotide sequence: TGTGCCAGCAGTTCCGGACCCTACAATGAGCAGTTCTTC. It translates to CASSSGPYNEQFF.

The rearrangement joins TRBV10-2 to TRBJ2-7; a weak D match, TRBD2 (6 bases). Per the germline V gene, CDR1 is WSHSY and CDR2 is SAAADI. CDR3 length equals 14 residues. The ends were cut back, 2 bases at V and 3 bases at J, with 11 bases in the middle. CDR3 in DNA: TGCGCCAGCAGTGAGGGAAGGGGAGGCTACGAGCAGTACTTC. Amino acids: CASSEGRGGYEQYF.

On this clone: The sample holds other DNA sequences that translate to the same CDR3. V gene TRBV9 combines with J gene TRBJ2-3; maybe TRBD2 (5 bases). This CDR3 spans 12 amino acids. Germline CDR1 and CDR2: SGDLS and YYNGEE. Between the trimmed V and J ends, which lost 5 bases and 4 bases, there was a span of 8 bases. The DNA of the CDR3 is TGTGCCAGCAGTCTCGGGGCAGATACGCAGTATTTT. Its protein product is CASSLGADTQYF.

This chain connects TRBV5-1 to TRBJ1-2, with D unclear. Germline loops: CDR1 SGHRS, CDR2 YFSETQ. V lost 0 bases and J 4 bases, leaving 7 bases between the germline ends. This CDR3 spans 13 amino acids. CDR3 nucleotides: TGCGCCAGCAGCTTGGAAGTCCCCTATGGCTACACCTTC. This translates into CASSLEVPYGYTF.

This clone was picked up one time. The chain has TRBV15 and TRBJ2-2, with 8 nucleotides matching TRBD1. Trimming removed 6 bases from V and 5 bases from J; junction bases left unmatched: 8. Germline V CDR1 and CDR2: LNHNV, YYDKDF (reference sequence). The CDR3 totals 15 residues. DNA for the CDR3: TGTGCCACCAGACCCGACAGGGGAATTACCGGGGAGCTGTTTTTT. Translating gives CATRPDRGITGELFF.

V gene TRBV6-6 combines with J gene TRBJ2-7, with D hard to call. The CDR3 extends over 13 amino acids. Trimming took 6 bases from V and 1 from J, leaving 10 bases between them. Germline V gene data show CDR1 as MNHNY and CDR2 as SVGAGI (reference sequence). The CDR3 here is CASSTTYSYEQYF. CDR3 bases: TGTGCCAGCAGCACGACTTATTCCTACGAGCAGTACTTC.

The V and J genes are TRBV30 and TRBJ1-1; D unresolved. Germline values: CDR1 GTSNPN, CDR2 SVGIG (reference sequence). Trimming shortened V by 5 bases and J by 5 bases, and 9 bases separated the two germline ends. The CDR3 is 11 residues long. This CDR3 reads CAWDRRTEAFF. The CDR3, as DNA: TGTGCCTGGGATAGGAGGACTGAAGCTTTCTTT.

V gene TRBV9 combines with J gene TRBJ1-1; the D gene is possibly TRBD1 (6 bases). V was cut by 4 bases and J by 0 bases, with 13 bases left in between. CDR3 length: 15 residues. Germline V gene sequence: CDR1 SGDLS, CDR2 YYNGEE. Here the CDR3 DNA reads TGTGCCAGCAGCCCACTGACAGGAATGAACACTGAAGCTTTCTTT. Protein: CASSPLTGMNTEAFF.

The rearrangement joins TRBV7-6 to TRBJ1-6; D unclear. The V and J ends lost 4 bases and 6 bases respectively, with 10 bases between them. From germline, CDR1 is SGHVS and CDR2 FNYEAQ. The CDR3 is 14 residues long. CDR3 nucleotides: TGTGCCAGCAGCTCGGGCAGCGGTAATTCACCCCTCCACTTT. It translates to CASSSGSGNSPLHF.

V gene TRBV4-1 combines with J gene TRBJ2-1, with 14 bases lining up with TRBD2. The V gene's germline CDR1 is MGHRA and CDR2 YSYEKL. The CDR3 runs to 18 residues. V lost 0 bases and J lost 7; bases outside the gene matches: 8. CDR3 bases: TGCGCCAGCAGCCAAGATGACCCCGGGACTAGCGGGGGTAATGAGCAGTTCTTC. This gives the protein CASSQDDPGTSGGNEQFF.

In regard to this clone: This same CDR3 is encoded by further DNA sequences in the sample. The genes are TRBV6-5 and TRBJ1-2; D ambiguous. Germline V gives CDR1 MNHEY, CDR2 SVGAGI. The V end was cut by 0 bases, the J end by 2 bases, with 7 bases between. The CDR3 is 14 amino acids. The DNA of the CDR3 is TGTGCCAGCAGTTACTCGAGGGAAAACTATGGCTACACCTTC. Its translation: CASSYSRENYGYTF.

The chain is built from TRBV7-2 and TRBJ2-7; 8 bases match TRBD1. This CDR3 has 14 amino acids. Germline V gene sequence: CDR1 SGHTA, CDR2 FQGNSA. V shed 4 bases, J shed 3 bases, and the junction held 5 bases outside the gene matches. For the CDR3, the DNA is TGTGCCAGCAGCTATCCAGGGGGCGGCTACGAGCAGTACTTC. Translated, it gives CASSYPGGGYEQYF.

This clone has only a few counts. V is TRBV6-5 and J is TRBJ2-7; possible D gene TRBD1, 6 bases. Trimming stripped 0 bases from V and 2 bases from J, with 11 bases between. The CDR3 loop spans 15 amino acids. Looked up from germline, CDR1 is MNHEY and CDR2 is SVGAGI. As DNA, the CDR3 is TGTGCCAGCAGTTACTCTAGGACAGATGCCTACGAGCAGTACTTC. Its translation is CASSYSRTDAYEQYF.

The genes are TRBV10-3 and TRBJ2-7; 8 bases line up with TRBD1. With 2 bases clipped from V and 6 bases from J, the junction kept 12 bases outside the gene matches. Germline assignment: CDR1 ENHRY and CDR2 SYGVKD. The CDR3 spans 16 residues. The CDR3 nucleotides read TGTGCCATCAGTGAGAGGGCAGGGGGCGGAAGAGGCGAGCAGTACTTC. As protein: CAISERAGGGRGEQYF.

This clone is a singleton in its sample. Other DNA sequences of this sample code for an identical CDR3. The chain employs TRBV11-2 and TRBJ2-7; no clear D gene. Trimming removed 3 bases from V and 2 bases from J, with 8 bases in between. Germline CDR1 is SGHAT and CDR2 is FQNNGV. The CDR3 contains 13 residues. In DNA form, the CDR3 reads TGTGCCAGCAGCTTTAGACAAACCTACGAGCAGTACTTC. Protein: CASSFRQTYEQYF. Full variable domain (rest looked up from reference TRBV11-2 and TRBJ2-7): EAGVAQSPRYKIIEKRQSVAFWCNPISGHATLYWYQQILGQGPKLLIQFQNNGVVDDSQLPKDRFSAERLKGVDSTLKIQPAKLEDSAVYLCASSFRQTYEQYFGPGTRLTVT.

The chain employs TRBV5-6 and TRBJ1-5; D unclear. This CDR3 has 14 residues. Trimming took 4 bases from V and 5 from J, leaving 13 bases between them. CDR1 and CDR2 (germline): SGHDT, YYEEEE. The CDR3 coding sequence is TGTGCCAGCAGCCTTTCGGGAGGTTATCAGCCCCAGCATTTT. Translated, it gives CASSLSGGYQPQHF.

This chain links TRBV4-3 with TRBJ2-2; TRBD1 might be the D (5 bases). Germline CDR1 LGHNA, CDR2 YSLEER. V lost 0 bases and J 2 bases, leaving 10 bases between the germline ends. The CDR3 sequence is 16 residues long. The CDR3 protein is CASSQDQGINTGELFF. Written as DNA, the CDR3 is TGCGCCAGCAGCCAAGATCAGGGAATAAACACCGGGGAGCTGTTTTTT.